Below, one T cell receptor (beta chain) is given with its context. Antigen unknown. The repertoire was sequenced with immunoSEQ multiplex PCR; TCRdb's copy has only in-frame clones and lacks some. The sample lists 55,000 to 65,000 clones, 90% to 95% occurring once. This entry is derived from a study of graft-versus-host responses after intestinal transplantation. Study context: Recipients were given multivisceral, liver-intestinal, or isolated intestinal transplants. Anti-thymocyte globulin induction preceded 2 to 4 years of tacrolimus and steroid maintenance in all recipients. Findings and caveats of the study: Maximum circulating GvH clone levels tracked with early post-transplant HvG decreases.

Germline V gene sequence: CDR1 SGHRS, CDR2 YFSETQ. V shed 1 base and J shed 4 bases, with 10 bases lying between them. The CDR3 consists of 14 residues. This sample comprised unstimulated CD4+ T cells sorted from spleen or lymph node cells, obtained before transplant. This sequence was found in a human donor who was the organ donor for an intestinal transplant. V usage is TRBV5-1 and J usage is TRBJ2-3; possible D gene TRBD2, 7 bases. The CDR3 DNA reads as TGCGCCAGCAGCTTGCAGGGGAGGGCAGATACGCAGTATTTT. Encoded protein: CASSLQGRADTQYF.